This is a list of T cell receptor beta chains from one sample in a study of blood T cell repertoires in COVID-19. The repertoire was sequenced with immunoSEQ multiplex PCR; TCRdb's copy has only in-frame clones and lacks some. The sample lists about 410,000 clones; about 92% were seen once. Sequenced: PBMCs or T cells enriched from blood (not recorded which). Source of these receptors: a young man who had recovered from COVID-19. The CDR3 runs from the conserved cysteine through the conserved F or W. Only part of the rows carry a size: once, few, many, or a class if the clone is expanded.

CASSGTGGARGYTF,TRBJ1-2,NA,TRBV4-1,14
CASSLASGVSSYEQYF,TRBJ2-7,once,TRBV7-9,16
CASTRQGRHYGYTF,TRBJ1-2,NA,TRBV2,14
CASFPGTGVFSGELFF,TRBJ2-2,few,TRBV7-9,16
CASRESGTDGYTF,TRBJ1-2,NA,TRBV11-2,13
CASSPNRGGTEAFF,TRBJ1-1,NA,TRBV18,14
CASSFTPGTHNTEAFF,TRBJ1-1,NA,TRBV7-9,16
CASSFRGNQPQHF,TRBJ1-5,NA,TRBV7-2,13
CASSLEGLDYGYTF,TRBJ1-2,NA,TRBV5-1,14
CASSIRSWQPQHF,TRBJ1-5,NA,TRBV19,13
CASERKREANTGELFF,TRBJ2-2,NA,TRBV19,16
CASSSPSVASNEQFF,TRBJ2-1,NA,TRBV5-1,15
CGTAPGQNTGELFF,TRBJ2-2,NA,TRBV19,14
CASSQGDRDQETQYF,TRBJ2-5,NA,TRBV4-2,15
CASSQSGRADTQYF,TRBJ2-3,NA,TRBV3-1/TRBV3-2,14
CASSQMNGGTEAFF,TRBJ1-1,NA,TRBV4-1,14
CATNKLVVCNEQFF,TRBJ2-1,NA,TRBV24-1,14
CASSQPADRVLKTEAFF,TRBJ1-1,NA,TRBV4-1,17
CASSPTGEQPQHF,TRBJ1-5,NA,TRBV12-3/TRBV12-4,13
CASSSTGTGELFF,TRBJ2-2,NA,TRBV6-5,13
CASGLGQAPGLEETQYF,TRBJ2-5,once,TRBV12-5,17
CASSTSGGDTGELFF,TRBJ2-2,NA,TRBV19,15
CASGQGLGNQPQHF,TRBJ1-5,NA,TRBV2,14
CASSIPGGGSNQPQHF,TRBJ1-5,NA,TRBV19,16
CASKQGSGNTIYF,TRBJ1-3,NA,TRBV5-1,13
CASGASGNRNYGYTF,TRBJ1-2,NA,TRBV5-4,15
CASSSSRGPQHF,TRBJ1-5,NA,TRBV3-1/TRBV3-2,12
CASSTLAEAYEQFF,NA,NA,TRBV4-2,14
CASDSIPWGLPPSTDTQYF,TRBJ2-3,NA,TRBV9,19
CASSSYAGGPGYEQFF,TRBJ2-1,NA,TRBV5-4,16
CASSSLGLAAQETQYF,TRBJ2-5,NA,TRBV28,16
CASSPIGAVNQPQHF,TRBJ1-5,NA,TRBV7-9,15
CASSPYRQDYNSPLHF,TRBJ1-6,NA,TRBV18,16
CSARRASGYTF,TRBJ1-2,NA,TRBV29-1,11
CASRPGASGNTIYF,TRBJ1-3,NA,TRBV19,14
CASSPVGGMVRYGYTF,TRBJ1-2,NA,TRBV28,16
CASSLTGQGQGGYTF,TRBJ1-2,NA,TRBV7-3,15
CASSQVPGPGNTIYF,TRBJ1-3,NA,TRBV14,15
CSGYKGGDGQREAFF,TRBJ1-1,few,TRBV29-1,15
CASSFREKLFF,TRBJ1-4,NA,TRBV12-3/TRBV12-4,11
CAWTLDTYTEAFF,TRBJ1-1,NA,TRBV30,13
CASSQLGRGAYEQYF,TRBJ2-7,NA,TRBV3-1/TRBV3-2,15
CASSEAALGGNQPQHF,TRBJ1-5,NA,TRBV2,16
CASSLVAGAPTTGGQYF,TRBJ2-7,few,TRBV7-8,17
CASSQGESSYEQYF,TRBJ2-7,NA,TRBV4-1,14
CSAYRGSTEAFF,TRBJ1-1,NA,TRBV29-1,12
CASGPQRAGDSYNEQFF,TRBJ2-1,NA,TRBV12-5,17
CSVERYTATEAFF,TRBJ1-1,NA,TRBV29-1,13
CASTRGGTTEAFF,TRBJ1-1,NA,TRBV7-9,13
CASSEWRNEQFF,TRBJ2-1,NA,TRBV10-2,12
CASSLHRRETDEQFF,TRBJ2-1,once,TRBV11-2,15
CASSQTGQGRYGYTF,TRBJ1-2,NA,TRBV14,15
CASSLQGARQPQHF,TRBJ1-5,NA,TRBV18,14